Listed here are 11 T cell receptor beta chains from one sample, sequenced in a study of T cell changes during pregnancy in multiple sclerosis. TCRdb keeps only in-frame clones here, not all; method: immunoSEQ multiplex PCR. The table shows some 74,000 clones, with over 85% occurring only once. Sequenced material: peripheral blood, taken after pregnancy. The receptors derive from a female donor in good health, enrolled as a control in a pregnancy study.

The rearrangement links TRBV6-5 to TRBJ2-7; 13 nucleotides match TRBD2. Germline values: CDR1 MNHEY, CDR2 SVGAGI. With V trimmed by 5 bases and J by 0 bases, 1 base remained unmatched. This CDR3 spans 15 amino acids. The CDR3 is CASSRLAGGSYEQYF. The DNA of the CDR3 is TGTGCCAGCAGTAGACTAGCGGGGGGCTCCTACGAGCAGTACTTC.

The CDR3 loop reads CASRDYGYTF. CDR3 nucleotides: TGTGCCAGCCGGGACTATGGCTACACCTTC. The chain is built from TRBV4-2 and TRBJ1-2; no reliable D call. Germline CDR1 and CDR2: LGHNA and YNFKEQ. The CDR3 spans 10 residues. The V and J ends lost 8 bases and 3 bases respectively, with 4 bases between them.

This chain uses TRBV5-4 with TRBJ2-1, with D maybe TRBD1 (6 bases). The germline V and J ends were trimmed by 0 bases and 6 bases, with 10 bases remaining between them. Germline-derived CDR1 and CDR2 are SGHNT and YYREEE (reference sequence). The CDR3 spans 14 residues. CDR3 nucleotides: TGTGCCAGCAGCTTGGAAGTAGGGGGCAATGAGCAGTTCTTC. This codes for CASSLEVGGNEQFF.

This clone was seen just once. The rearrangement links TRBV4-2 to TRBJ2-5; 9 positions agree with TRBD1. Germline trimming cut 4 bases from V and 4 bases from J; bases unmatched to any gene: 4. Germline CDR1 and CDR2: LGHNA and YNFKEQ. The CDR3 sequence is 14 residues long. The chain's CDR3 is CASSLGQGPETQYF. In nucleotides, the CDR3 is TGTGCCAGCAGCCTCGGACAGGGGCCAGAGACCCAGTACTTC.

This rearrangement joins TRBV27 to TRBJ2-3; D is unclear. Looked up from germline, CDR1 is MNHEY and CDR2 is SMNVEV (reference sequence). V was shortened by 7 bases and J by 3 bases, with 11 bases between the two germline ends. This CDR3 region has 13 residues. CDR3 nucleotide sequence: TGTGCCAGCACCGACTCGGATACAGATACGCAGTATTTT. It yields the protein CASTDSDTDTQYF.

This chain connects TRBV7-9 to TRBJ2-2; a weak D match, TRBD2 (6 bases). Per the germline V gene, CDR1 is SEHNR and CDR2 is FQNEAQ (reference sequence). The CDR3 spans 14 residues. The V and J ends lost 7 bases and 4 bases respectively, with 13 bases between them. The CDR3 region has the DNA TGTGCCAGCAACGCTGAGCGGGTCACCGGGGAGCTGTTTTTT. It encodes CASNAERVTGELFF.

As DNA, the CDR3 is TGTGCCAGCAGCCCAGGGGCTGGAAACACCATATATTTT. The encoded protein is CASSPGAGNTIYF. The chain joins TRBV27 to TRBJ1-3; possibly TRBD1 for D (6 bases). The CDR3 runs 13 residues. Germline values: CDR1 MNHEY, CDR2 SMNVEV (reference sequence). V shed 6 bases and J shed 2 bases, with 8 bases lying between them.

This sequence joins TRBV7-2 and TRBJ2-1, with 10 bases that match TRBD2. Germline CDR1 is SGHTA and CDR2 is FQGNSA. CDR3 length: 16 amino acids. Trimming removed 4 bases from V and 4 bases from J; junction bases left unmatched: 7. The CDR3 is CASSSSSGGQYNEQFF. CDR3 sequence (DNA): TGTGCCAGCAGCTCCTCTAGCGGGGGCCAATACAATGAGCAGTTCTTC.

The chain combines TRBV29-1 with TRBJ2-5, with TRBD2 matching 7 bases. V gave up 4 bases and J gave up 3 bases; unmatched junction bases: 5. The CDR3 has 13 amino acids. The germline V gene has CDR1 SQVTM and CDR2 ANQGSEA. The CDR3 DNA is TGCAGCGTTGCCGGGCTAGCGGAAGAGACCCAGTACTTC. This codes for CSVAGLAEETQYF.

The J gene is TRBJ2-7, the V gene TRBV7-2, with D hard to call. Trimming pared 5 bases from V and 3 bases from J, leaving 5 bases between. Per the germline V gene, CDR1 is SGHTA and CDR2 is FQGNSA. The CDR3 runs 11 residues. This CDR3 is CASSLVYEQYF. DNA of the CDR3: TGTGCCAGCAGCCTCGTCTACGAGCAGTACTTC.

V gene TRBV25-1 combines with J gene TRBJ2-1, with 10 bases matching TRBD1. J lost 4 bases, V lost 7 bases, and 7 bases had no gene match. The V gene's germline CDR1 is MGHDK and CDR2 SYGVNS. The CDR3 totals 15 residues. For the CDR3, the DNA is TGTGCCAGCAAGACCGGGACAGGGGATTACAATGAGCAGTTCTTC. It codes for CASKTGTGDYNEQFF. Full variable domain (missing parts from reference TRBV25-1 and TRBJ2-1): EADIYQTPRYLVIGTGKKITLECSQTMGHDKMYWYQQDPGMELHLIHYSYGVNSTEKGDLSSESTVSRIRTEHFPLTLESARPSHTSQYLCASKTGTGDYNEQFFGPGTRLTVL.